The 19 T cell receptor beta chains given below trace back to one sample, sequenced in a study of shared clonotypes between healthy human individuals. Profiled with immunoSEQ multiplex PCR; TCRdb holds only in-frame clones, not every one. The data contain some 980,000 clones, approximately 80% of them singletons. Sequencing was carried out using memory CD4+ T cells sorted from blood. Regarding subset: CD45RA-negative fraction. Receptors originate from a young man in good health.

The rearrangement uses TRBV18 and TRBJ1-3, with D unclear. The CDR3 has 17 amino acids. Germline V CDR1 and CDR2: KGHSH, LQKENI. V was pared by 1 base and J by 2 bases, with 15 bases between. This CDR3 reads CASSPLGIEKAGNTIYF. The CDR3 DNA reads as TGTGCCAGCTCACCACTAGGCATCGAAAAGGCTGGAAACACCATATATTTT.

This rearrangement joins TRBV9 to TRBJ1-1; D remains ambiguous. Trimming cost V 4 bases and J 1 base, with 8 bases left between them. Germline-derived CDR1 and CDR2 are SGDLS and YYNGEE. The CDR3 is 13 residues long. The CDR3 here is CASSSRGNTEAFF. Written as DNA, the CDR3 is TGTGCCAGCAGCTCCCGCGGGAACACTGAAGCTTTCTTT.

CDR3 DNA: TGTGCCAGTAGTGCTGACAGGGGAACCGGGGAGCTGTTTTTT. Its translation is CASSADRGTGELFF. This rearrangement joins TRBV19 to TRBJ2-2; 8 bases match TRBD1. There are 14 residues in the CDR3. The germline V gene encodes CDR1 LNHDA and CDR2 SQIVND (reference sequence). V dropped 5 bases and J dropped 5; count of bases not matched to a gene: 4. Using reference TRBV19 and TRBJ2-2 for the parts outside the CDR3, the full variable domain is DGGITQSPKYLFRKEGQNVTLSCEQNLNHDAMYWYRQDPGQGLRLIYYSQIVNDFQKGDIAEGYSVSREKKESFPLTVTSAQKNPTAFYLCASSADRGTGELFFGEGSRLTVL.

The chain combines TRBV2 with TRBJ2-1, with D uncertain. The CDR3 length is 14 residues. CDR1 SNHLY and CDR2 FYNNEI come from the germline V gene. Trimming pared 3 bases from V and 9 bases from J, leaving 15 bases between. CDR3 bases: TGTGCCAGCAGTGAGGGTCACAGTGTAGGTGAGCAGTTCTTC. It translates to CASSEGHSVGEQFF.

The chain has TRBV2 and TRBJ2-3, with TRBD1 as a possible D gene (6 bases). V lost 4 bases to trimming and J lost 1 base, with 12 bases between them. Per germline, CDR1 SNHLY and CDR2 FYNNEI. This CDR3 has 15 amino acids. CDR3 loop: CASSVGAGRTDTQYF. DNA for the CDR3: TGTGCCAGCAGTGTGGGGGCCGGGCGCACAGATACGCAGTATTTT.

As to this clone: Since a far larger clone is one base different, this is likely a read error. The identical CDR3 is also encoded by other nucleotide sequences in the sample. The chain recombines TRBV30 with TRBJ2-1; 10 nucleotides agree with TRBD1. From germline, CDR1 is GTSNPN and CDR2 SVGIG (reference sequence). The CDR3 extends over 15 amino acids. After removal of 3 bases from V and 1 base from J, the junction contained 3 bases not matched to a gene. The CDR3 nucleotides read TGTGCCTGGAGAGGGGGACAGGGGTCCTACAATGAGCAGTTCTTC. It specifies CAWRGGQGSYNEQFF.

Turning to this clone: At one of its ends the junction is not consistent with the germline gene, which may arise from a read error. The chain couples TRBV7-2 to TRBJ2-4; D is unresolved. Germline assignment: CDR1 SGHTA and CDR2 FQGNSA. The CDR3 consists of 13 residues. This chain's CDR3 is CASSQAVRNIQYF. CDR3 bases: TGCGCCAGCAGCCAAGCTGTAAGAAACATTCAGTACTTC.

The rearrangement uses TRBV10-2 and TRBJ1-4; a weak D match, TRBD1 (5 bases). Germline-derived CDR1 and CDR2 are WSHSY and SAAADI. This CDR3 has 14 residues. V dropped 5 bases and J dropped 8 bases, with 15 bases sitting between them. The CDR3 sequence is CASSRTSGNEKLFF. CDR3 DNA sequence: TGCGCCAGCAGTCGGACATCGGGCAACGAAAAACTGTTTTTT.

The chain couples TRBV2 to TRBJ2-6; D is ambiguous. V gave up 7 bases and J gave up 1 base, with 14 bases separating them. CDR1 and CDR2 (germline): SNHLY, FYNNEI. The CDR3 is made up of 16 amino acids. DNA of the CDR3: TGTGCCAGCAATTCAGGAAAGTCTTCTGGGGCCAACGTCCTGACTTTC. Residues: CASNSGKSSGANVLTF.

This clone has more than one count but fewer than ten. The CDR3 DNA is TGTGCCAGCAGCTTGGTTACCCCCGGGGTCCCCAGACGCACAGATACGCAGTATTTT. Its translation: CASSLVTPGVPRRTDTQYF. This chain connects TRBV5-4 to TRBJ2-3; the D gene is possibly TRBD2 (5 bases). CDR3 length: 19 residues. The ends were cut back, 0 bases at V and 1 base at J, with 21 bases in the middle. Germline CDR1 and CDR2: SGHNT and YYREEE (reference sequence).

This chain uses TRBV7-2 with TRBJ2-7; D is ambiguous. The V gene's germline CDR1 is SGHTA and CDR2 FQGNSA. The CDR3 sequence is 10 residues long. V was shortened by 7 bases and J by 4 bases, with 5 bases between the two germline ends. The CDR3 DNA follows: TGTGCCAGCATAAGTTACGAGCAGTACTTC. Translated, it gives CASISYEQYF.

The chain combines TRBV7-9 with TRBJ1-2; weak D call: TRBD1 (5 bases). This CDR3 has 16 residues. Germline CDR1 and CDR2: SEHNR and FQNEAQ (reference sequence). The ends were cut back, 2 bases at V and 8 bases at J, with 21 bases in the middle. CDR3 nucleotides: TGTGCCAGCAGCTTACCCCTTCAGCGGGGGGTGAAGGGCTACACCTTC. The encoded protein is CASSLPLQRGVKGYTF.

The rearrangement uses TRBV29-1 and TRBJ1-1, with 8 bases fitting TRBD1. The CDR3 is made up of 14 amino acids. J lost 7 bases, V lost 7 bases, and 14 bases had no gene match. Germline V gives CDR1 SQVTM, CDR2 ANQGSEA. The chain's CDR3 is CSAQVGQGGVEAFF. Here the CDR3 DNA reads TGCAGCGCACAAGTCGGACAGGGAGGAGTTGAAGCTTTCTTT.

The V gene is TRBV15, the J gene TRBJ2-4, with unresolved D. The germline gives CDR1 LNHNV, CDR2 YYDKDF (reference sequence). V shed 0 bases and J shed 3 bases, with 12 bases lying between them. The CDR3 runs 16 residues. For the CDR3, the DNA is TGTGCCACCAGCAGAGAGGTGGTAGTCGTCAAAAACATTCAGTACTTC. It translates to CATSREVVVVKNIQYF.

This clone was detected only once. The sample contains more than one DNA sequence encoding this CDR3. The rearrangement uses TRBV28 and TRBJ1-3; 7 bases are shared with TRBD1. This CDR3 is 15 amino acids long. V lost 4 bases and J lost 0; bases outside the gene matches: 3. Germline CDR1 and CDR2: MDHEN and SYDVKM. In DNA, the CDR3 is TGTGCCAGCAGTTCAGGGGGGAGCTCTGGAAACACCATATATTTT. It specifies CASSSGGSSGNTIYF.

The V gene is TRBV19, the J gene TRBJ1-2; the D is unclear. The CDR3 totals 17 residues. V was shortened by 3 bases and J by 1 base, with 18 bases between the two germline ends. Germline loops: CDR1 LNHDA, CDR2 SQIVND (reference sequence). CDR3 DNA: TGTGCCAGTAGTATTTGGACGGATCCTAAGCTTAACTATGGCTACACCTTC. This translates into CASSIWTDPKLNYGYTF.

The rearrangement links TRBV30 to TRBJ2-5, with 8 nucleotides matching TRBD1. This CDR3 is 12 amino acids long. The germline V gene encodes CDR1 GTSNPN and CDR2 SVGIG (reference sequence). Unmatched junction bases numbered 2, after V lost 1 base and J lost 7 bases. CDR3 loop: CAWSGQGATQYF. Written as DNA, the CDR3 is TGTGCCTGGAGTGGGCAGGGGGCGACCCAGTACTTC.

The rearrangement joins TRBV15 to TRBJ1-3; no firm D call. The CDR3 loop spans 15 amino acids. Germline V gives CDR1 LNHNV, CDR2 YYDKDF (reference sequence). Between the trimmed V and J ends, which lost 0 bases and 3 bases, there was a span of 9 bases. The CDR3, as DNA: TGTGCCACCAGCAGAGAGGGGTTACATGGAAACACCATATATTTT. Its protein product is CATSREGLHGNTIYF.

This clone appeared once. The chain joins TRBV7-4 to TRBJ1-3; 8 bases are shared with TRBD1. There are 16 residues in the CDR3. The V gene's germline CDR1 is SGHVT and CDR2 SQSDAQ. J gave up 1 base and V 0 bases, and 2 bases lay outside the gene matches. The CDR3 here is CASSLAHRGSGNTIYF. CDR3 coding DNA: TGTGCCAGCAGCTTAGCTCACAGGGGGTCTGGAAACACCATATATTTT.